This entry describes one TCR beta chain. This sample was included in a study of early T cells in non-severe SARS-CoV-2 infection. One entry per CDR3 protein results from TCRdb running MiXCR on the 5' RACE reads. The table includes over 60,000 distinct CDR3 sequences, approximately 10% detected once. V gave up 9 bases and J gave up 3 bases, with 17 bases separating them. The length of the CDR3 is 15 residues. Per germline, CDR1 KGHDR and CDR2 SFDVKD. The sequence came from an adult who was a healthcare worker with PCR-confirmed SARS-CoV-2 infection or an uninfected control (not recorded which). The rearrangement joins TRBV24-1 to TRBJ1-5; no clear D gene. The sequencing here drew on whole blood, taken at baseline. CDR3 sequence: CATPSPTTLNQPQHF. The CDR3 coding sequence is TGTGCCACCCCTTCCCCTACGACCCTCAATCAGCCCCAGCATTTT.